The source of this T cell receptor (beta chain) is a study of OX40 agonist ivuxolimab in advanced cancers. Overall study context: The patients received agonistic anti-OX40 (CD134) antibody ivuxolimab. Hepatocellular carcinoma, melanoma, renal cell or head and neck cancer occurred in dose-escalation patients. Of the patients, three showed partial responses, one with hepatocellular carcinoma and two with cutaneous melanoma. Study-level findings and limits: Among the lowest peripheral clonal expansion occurred in 0.1-3.0 mg/kg partial responders.

As for this clone: Its cognate antigen is unknown.

Only in-frame clones appear in the TCRdb table, and some are missing; sequencing was by immunoSEQ multiplex PCR. Altogether 50,000 to 80,000 clones are present, about 85% being singletons, with the ten largest covering 2.5% to 3.5%. This sequence was found in an adult with an advanced solid tumor such as melanoma, head and neck, liver or kidney cancer. Material: CD4+ or CD8+ T cells sorted from blood, obtained in a trial of the OX40 agonist ivuxolimab.

DNA of the CDR3: TGTGCCAGTACAAGACTAGCGGGAGTGGGAACCGGGGAGCTGTTTTTT. This gives the protein CASTRLAGVGTGELFF. V usage is TRBV19 and J usage is TRBJ2-2, with TRBD2 matching over 12 bases. The V segment lost 7 bases and the J segment 5 bases; nucleotides outside the gene matches: 8. Germline V gene lookup returns CDR1 LNHDA and CDR2 SQIVND (reference sequence). The CDR3 runs to 16 residues.